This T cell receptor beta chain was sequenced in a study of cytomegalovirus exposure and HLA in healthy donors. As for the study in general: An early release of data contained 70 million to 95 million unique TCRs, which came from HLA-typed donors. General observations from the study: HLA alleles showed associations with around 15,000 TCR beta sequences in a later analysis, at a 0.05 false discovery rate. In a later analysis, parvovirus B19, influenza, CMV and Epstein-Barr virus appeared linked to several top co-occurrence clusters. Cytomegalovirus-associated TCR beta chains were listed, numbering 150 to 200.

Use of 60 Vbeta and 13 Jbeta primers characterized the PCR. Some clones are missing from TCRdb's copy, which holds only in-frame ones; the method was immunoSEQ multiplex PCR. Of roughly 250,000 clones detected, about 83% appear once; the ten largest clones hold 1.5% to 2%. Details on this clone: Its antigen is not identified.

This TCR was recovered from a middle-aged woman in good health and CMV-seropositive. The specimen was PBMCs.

The CDR3 nucleotides are TGTGCCAGCAGGGGCCCCTCCTATAATTCACCCCTCCACTTT. Translating gives CASRGPSYNSPLHF. J is TRBJ1-6 and V is TRBV28; D ambiguous. The CDR3 totals 14 residues. Trimming took 6 bases from V and 0 from J, leaving 6 bases between them. Germline V gives CDR1 MDHEN, CDR2 SYDVKM.